Each of the 32 T cell receptor beta chains below was sequenced from the same sample in a study of T cells in Graves' hyperthyroidism and ophthalmopathy (dated by TCRdb to about 2019). Library preparation used multiplex PCR. The sequencer was an Illumina HiSeq 2000. The TCR beta CDR3 regions were amplified from the RNA transcripts. For the first round of RT-PCR on the TCR CDR3, the HTBI primer set was used together with the Qiagen OneStep RT-PCR kit. The public sequencing data were trimmed at Q25 with fastp and processed into clonotypes with MiXCR by TCRdb, which kept only in-frame beta chains. Rows merge per CDR3 protein into single entries with the most common DNA and genes. For this sample there are some 270,000 distinct CDR3 sequences; 10% to 15% appear just once. Approximately 7.8% of the sample rests with the top ten. The sequencing sample was made of blood. All receptors come from a young woman with Graves' hyperthyroidism that later progressed to Graves' ophthalmopathy.

This clonotype has only a few counts. This sequence may be a read error, since a much larger clone differs from it by one base. The J gene is TRBJ1-1, the V gene TRBV30; 12 bases match TRBD1. The V segment lost 5 bases and the J segment 0 bases; nucleotides outside the gene matches: 7. Germline assignment: CDR1 GTSNPN and CDR2 SVGIG (reference sequence). CDR3 length equals 16 residues. The chain's CDR3 is CAWDRDRGLMNTEAFF. The CDR3 DNA follows: TGTGCCTGGGACCGGGACAGGGGGCTAATGAACACTGAAGCTTTCTTT.

In its sample, this clonotype was seen many times. The chain carries TRBV20-1 and TRBJ2-1; 7 nucleotides line up with TRBD2. Germline V gene lookup returns CDR1 DFQATT and CDR2 SNEGSKA (reference sequence). V lost 5 bases and J lost 9; bases outside the gene matches: 10. The CDR3 sequence is 13 residues long. CDR3 in amino acids: CSAPSGRAFEQFF. CDR3 DNA: TGCAGTGCTCCCTCTGGGAGGGCCTTTGAGCAGTTCTTC.

Concerning this clonotype: This may be a read error, as it is one base from a much larger clone. The rearrangement joins TRBV7-2 to TRBJ2-2, with no clear D. The germline CDR1 and CDR2 sequences are SGHTA and FQGNSA. This CDR3 is built from 15 residues. Trimming cost V 5 bases and J 1 base, with 11 bases left between them. CDR3 DNA sequence: TGTGCCAGCAGCCAGTCGAGCAGGAACACCGGGGAGCTGTTTTTT. It is translated as CASSQSSRNTGELFF.

This sequence joins TRBV7-2 and TRBJ2-2, with D possibly TRBD2 on 6 matching bases. CDR1 is SGHTA and CDR2 is FQGNSA in the germline V gene. The V end lost 5 bases, the J end lost 5 bases, and 12 bases lay between the germline ends. There are 14 residues in the CDR3. CDR3 sequence (DNA): TGTGCCAGCAGCCCCCGGGGGAATACCGGGGAGCTGTTTTTT. It codes for CASSPRGNTGELFF.

The V gene is TRBV6-1, the J gene TRBJ2-3, with D uncertain. In germline, CDR1 is MNHNS, CDR2 SASEGT. This CDR3 contains 13 residues. Trimming pared 5 bases from V and 2 bases from J, leaving 8 bases between. The CDR3 DNA sequence: TGTGCCAGCAGTCCACTAATCACAGATACGCAGTATTTT. Its protein product is CASSPLITDTQYF.

This clonotype was detected many times. V is TRBV7-2 and J is TRBJ1-5, with 7 positions matching TRBD1. The CDR3 is 14 amino acids. With 6 bases clipped from V and 3 bases from J, the junction kept 5 bases outside the gene matches. From germline, CDR1 is SGHTA and CDR2 FQGNSA. The CDR3 region is CASSRGQVNQPQHF. CDR3 nucleotide sequence: TGTGCCAGCAGTCGCGGACAGGTCAATCAGCCCCAGCATTTT.

This clonotype was counted ten times or more. The chain has TRBV28 and TRBJ2-3; D is perhaps TRBD1 or TRBD2 (5 bases each). This CDR3 comprises 17 residues. In germline, CDR1 is MDHEN, CDR2 SYDVKM. The V gene lost 3 bases and the J gene lost 2 bases, with 18 bases spanning the gap. CDR3 nucleotide sequence: TGTGCCAGCAGTTTTAATTTTAGGGACCTAGACACAGATACGCAGTATTTT. Translation: CASSFNFRDLDTDTQYF.

This chain connects TRBV20-1 to TRBJ1-1, with D tentatively TRBD1 (5 bases). Germline CDR1 is DFQATT and CDR2 is SNEGSKA (reference sequence). This CDR3 has 14 amino acids. Trimming took off 2 bases at V and 1 base at J, with 11 bases between the two ends. This CDR3 reads CSARTGTKNTEAFF. The CDR3 DNA is TGCAGTGCTAGAACCGGGACGAAGAACACTGAAGCTTTCTTT.

The rearrangement uses TRBV7-2 and TRBJ1-6; perhaps TRBD1 as D (5 bases). V lost 1 base and J lost 8, with 12 bases in between. This CDR3 contains 15 residues. Germline loops: CDR1 SGHTA, CDR2 FQGNSA. The CDR3 DNA is TGTGCCAGCAGCTTAGGACCAGGGCAGGATTCACCCCTCCACTTT. This translates into CASSLGPGQDSPLHF.

The V and J genes are TRBV20-1 and TRBJ2-7; 7 bases map to TRBD2. J lost 2 bases, V lost 6 bases, and 7 bases had no gene match. CDR1 DFQATT and CDR2 SNEGSKA come from the germline V gene (reference sequence). There are 13 residues in the CDR3. The CDR3 DNA reads as TGCAGTGCCACGGGACTACTAACCTACGAGCAGTACTTC. Translation gives CSATGLLTYEQYF.

A few counts support this clonotype. This chain joins TRBV3-2 and TRBJ2-7; TRBD1, the D gene given by the table, was not confirmed from the DNA. TRBV3-2 has pseudogene status. The CDR3 runs 15 residues. This CDR3 is CASRGPGTLSYEQYF. DNA of the CDR3: TGTGCCAGCAGGGGTCCGGGGACACTCTCCTACGAGCAGTACTTC.

The sample holds many counts of this clonotype. The J gene is TRBJ1-1, the V gene TRBV3-1, with D uncertain. V lost 2 bases to trimming and J lost 3 bases, with 10 bases between them. The V gene's germline CDR1 is LGHDT and CDR2 YNNKEL (reference sequence). This CDR3 region has 14 residues. The CDR3 nucleotides are TGTGCCAGCAGCCAACATGGCACTTACACTGAAGCTTTCTTT. Translation: CASSQHGTYTEAFF.

This clonotype has at least ten counts. CDR3 amino acids: CASSRLTSGSEEDTQYF. CDR3 nucleotides: TGCGCCAGCAGCCGTTTGACTAGCGGGAGTGAGGAAGATACGCAGTATTTT. This chain links TRBV4-1 with TRBJ2-3, with 12 bases lining up with TRBD2. The CDR3 length is 17 residues. Losses at the gene ends were 4 bases for V and 5 bases for J; bases not matched to a gene: 10. CDR1 is MGHRA and CDR2 is YSYEKL in the germline V gene.

This clonotype was counted at least ten times. The V and J genes are TRBV29-1 and TRBJ2-7; D may be TRBD2 (6 bases). CDR1 SQVTM and CDR2 ANQGSEA come from the germline V gene. The CDR3 length is 14 residues. V lost 4 bases to trimming and J lost 7 bases, with 20 bases between them. CDR3: CSVGRDLIPAEQYF. The CDR3 nucleotides are TGCAGCGTTGGCCGGGACTTAATTCCGGCGGAGCAGTACTTC.

This clonotype showed up many times. The CDR3 nucleotides read TGTGCCAGCAGGTGGGAGGCAGTAGATACGCAGTATTTT. Translated: CASRWEAVDTQYF. The J gene is TRBJ2-3, the V gene TRBV2; D may be TRBD2 (6 bases). V gave up 6 bases and J gave up 5 bases, with 12 bases separating them. Looked up from germline, CDR1 is SNHLY and CDR2 is FYNNEI. This CDR3 has 13 residues.

This clonotype was picked up many times. V gene TRBV12-3 or TRBV12-4 combines with J gene TRBJ1-5; tentatively, D is TRBD1 (6 bases). V lost 1 base and J 0 bases, leaving 13 bases between the germline ends. This CDR3 contains 17 residues. CDR3 nucleotide sequence: TGTGCCAGCAGTTTAGGCACTAGGGGGGGTAGCAATCAGCCCCAGCATTTT. Its translation: CASSLGTRGGSNQPQHF.

V usage is TRBV28 and J usage is TRBJ1-6; D call uncertain. The CDR3 loop spans 17 amino acids. Germline V gives CDR1 MDHEN, CDR2 SYDVKM. Trimming took 9 bases from V and 0 from J, leaving 18 bases between them. The CDR3 here is CASRRGFLSSYNSPLHF. CDR3 coding DNA: TGTGCCAGTCGACGCGGCTTCTTAAGCTCCTATAATTCACCCCTCCACTTT. The variable domain in full, completed from reference TRBV28 and TRBJ1-6, reads DVKVTQSSRYLVKRTGEKVFLECVQDMDHENMFWYRQDPGLGLRLIYFSYDVKMKEKGDIPEGYSVSREKKERFSLILESASTNQTSMYLCASRRGFLSSYNSPLHFGNGTRLTVT.

This chain connects TRBV19 to TRBJ2-1; 7 positions match TRBD1. The V segment lost 5 bases and the J segment 10 bases; nucleotides outside the gene matches: 11. CDR1 is LNHDA and CDR2 is SQIVND in the germline V gene (reference sequence). The CDR3 runs 14 residues. The CDR3 DNA is TGTGCCAGTAGTGTCTTTACCGGGACAGTGGAGCAGTTCTTC. This codes for CASSVFTGTVEQFF. The full variable domain, with the rest looked up from reference TRBV19 and TRBJ2-1, is DGGITQSPKYLFRKEGQNVTLSCEQNLNHDAMYWYRQDPGQGLRLIYYSQIVNDFQKGDIAEGYSVSREKKESFPLTVTSAQKNPTAFYLCASSVFTGTVEQFFGPGTRLTVL.

In this sample, this clonotype turned up many times. In DNA, the CDR3 is TGTGCCAGCAGCTTAGTCACCGGGGCCTACTATGGCTACACCTTC. Translating it yields CASSLVTGAYYGYTF. This rearrangement joins TRBV11-2 to TRBJ1-2; D might be TRBD1 (5 bases). Between the trimmed V and J ends, which lost 1 base and 3 bases, there was a span of 12 bases. Germline CDR1 reads SGHAT; CDR2 reads FQNNGV. The CDR3 is 15 amino acids.

This clonotype was seen many times. This chain links TRBV6-1 with TRBJ2-7; D possibly corresponds to TRBD2 (5 bases). Deletions cut 5 bases from V and 0 bases from J, with 17 bases between. The germline V gene encodes CDR1 MNHNS and CDR2 SASEGT. The CDR3 is 16 residues long. The CDR3 bases are TGTGCCAGCAGTTCCCTGAGCGGAAGGAGCTCCTACGAGCAGTACTTC. Amino acids: CASSSLSGRSSYEQYF.

Details on this clonotype: Given a much more abundant clone one base away, this may be a read error. Without the conserved terminal phenylalanine or tryptophan, this CDR3 likely stems from a read error. The genes are TRBV7-2 and TRBJ2-1; tentative D call: TRBD2 (6 bases). The CDR3 has 14 residues. Germline lookup yields CDR1 SGHTA and CDR2 FQGNSA. This CDR3 is CASSQGSGDNEQFL. The CDR3 DNA sequence: TGCGCCAGCAGCCAAGGTTCGGGGGACAATGAGCAGTTCCTC.

CDR3 amino acids: CASSLGTGGSDTQYF. The DNA for the CDR3 is TGTGCCAGCTCACTGGGGACAGGGGGCTCAGATACGCAGTATTTT. This chain uses TRBV18 with TRBJ2-3, with 12 bases matching TRBD1. The germline CDR1 and CDR2 sequences are KGHSH and LQKENI. V was clipped by 4 bases and J by 4 bases; unmatched bases: 3. CDR3 length: 15 amino acids. Variable domain in full (rest from reference TRBV18 and TRBJ2-3): NAGVMQNPRHLVRRRGQEARLRCSPMKGHSHVYWYRQLPEEGLKFMVYLQKENIIDESGMPKERFSAEFPKEGPSILRIQQVVRGDSAAYFCASSLGTGGSDTQYFGPGTRLTVL.

Concerning this clonotype itself: This may be a read error, as it is one base from a much larger clone. This chain joins TRBV27 and TRBJ1-5; no clear D. Germline loops: CDR1 MNHEY, CDR2 SMNVEV (reference sequence). CDR3 length: 13 amino acids. Trimming took 5 bases from V and 7 from J, leaving 12 bases between them. The CDR3 nucleotides read TGTGCCAGCAGTCTGGCAGATGGCCAGCCCCAGCATTTT. Translating it yields CASSLADGQPQHF.

V usage is TRBV9 and J usage is TRBJ2-1; 8 bases are shared with TRBD2. The CDR3 runs to 14 residues. Germline V gives CDR1 SGDLS, CDR2 YYNGEE. Losses at the gene ends were 3 bases for V and 9 bases for J; bases not matched to a gene: 8. In DNA form, the CDR3 reads TGTGCCAGCAGCGATAGCGGGATAATGATTGAGCAGTTCTTC. Amino acid sequence: CASSDSGIMIEQFF.

This clonotype was seen ten or more times. CDR3 sequence reads: CSAPGPSGKRGEQFF. CDR3 DNA: TGCAGTGCCCCCGGCCCTAGCGGGAAACGGGGTGAGCAGTTCTTC. The rearrangement uses TRBV20-1 and TRBJ2-1; TRBD2 matches at 9 bases. V lost 6 bases, J lost 9 bases, and 15 bases stayed unmatched. This CDR3 has 15 residues. Germline-derived CDR1 and CDR2 are DFQATT and SNEGSKA (reference sequence).

This clonotype was seen at least ten times. The chain couples TRBV27 to TRBJ2-2; 7 bases are shared with TRBD2. Germline CDR1 is MNHEY and CDR2 is SMNVEV (reference sequence). The CDR3 is 15 residues long. V trimming: 5 bases; J trimming: 1 base; junction bases outside the gene matches: 4. The CDR3 DNA reads as TGTGCCAGCAGTACTGCTAGCGGGAACACCGGGGAGCTGTTTTTT. This translates into CASSTASGNTGELFF.

This clonotype was detected many times. The chain has TRBV7-9 and TRBJ2-1; TRBD1 is a possible D gene (6 bases). The V end lost 1 base, the J end lost 1 base, and 8 bases lay between the germline ends. Looked up from germline, CDR1 is SEHNR and CDR2 is FQNEAQ (reference sequence). The CDR3 has 15 residues. The CDR3 region is CASSLVGASYNEQFF. The CDR3, as DNA: TGTGCCAGCAGCTTAGTGGGGGCTTCCTACAATGAGCAGTTCTTC.

Ten or more counts support this clonotype. The chain recombines TRBV20-1 with TRBJ2-1; 9 bases are shared with TRBD2. Trimming took 6 bases from V and 6 from J; bases not matched to a gene: 15. Germline assignment: CDR1 DFQATT and CDR2 SNEGSKA (reference sequence). The CDR3 has 16 residues. The CDR3 region is CSAPLFDGSGGNEQFF. CDR3 DNA: TGCAGTGCCCCCCTATTTGATGGTAGCGGGGGCAATGAGCAGTTCTTC.

The V and J genes are TRBV12-3 or TRBV12-4 and TRBJ2-7; D unresolved. V was shortened by 10 bases and J by 2 bases, with 18 bases between the two germline ends. This CDR3 is 14 amino acids long. CDR3 in amino acids: CATTVSNTAYEQYF. CDR3 bases: TGTGCCACCACAGTTAGTAACACTGCCTACGAGCAGTACTTC.

This rearrangement joins TRBV19 to TRBJ1-5, with D hard to call. Trimming shortened V by 0 bases and J by 0 bases, and 6 bases separated the two germline ends. Germline V lookup: CDR1 LNHDA, CDR2 SQIVND (reference sequence). The CDR3 extends over 15 amino acids. CDR3 sequence: CASSIDDGSNQPQHF. The CDR3 DNA is TGTGCCAGTAGTATAGATGACGGTAGCAATCAGCCCCAGCATTTT. Full variable domain (missing parts from reference TRBV19 and TRBJ1-5): DGGITQSPKYLFRKEGQNVTLSCEQNLNHDAMYWYRQDPGQGLRLIYYSQIVNDFQKGDIAEGYSVSREKKESFPLTVTSAQKNPTAFYLCASSIDDGSNQPQHFGDGTRLSIL.

This clonotype showed up many times. The rearrangement links TRBV19 to TRBJ1-1; D not resolved. V was pared by 3 bases and J by 1 base, with 9 bases between. The CDR3 has 14 residues. CDR1 and CDR2 from the germline V gene are LNHDA and SQIVND (reference sequence). CDR3 in DNA: TGTGCCAGTAGTATGTGGCGGACGAACACTGAAGCTTTCTTT. It translates to CASSMWRTNTEAFF.

This clonotype was seen a few times. The V call is TRBV6-9, the J call TRBJ2-2, with 8 bases lining up with TRBD2. Germline-derived CDR1 and CDR2 are MNHGY and SVAAGI. This CDR3 spans 16 amino acids. V trimming: 4 bases; J trimming: 6 bases; junction bases outside the gene matches: 10. The DNA of the CDR3 is TGTGCCAGCAGTTCCGCCGGGACTAGTGGTGCCGGGGAGCTGTTTTTT. It codes for CASSSAGTSGAGELFF.